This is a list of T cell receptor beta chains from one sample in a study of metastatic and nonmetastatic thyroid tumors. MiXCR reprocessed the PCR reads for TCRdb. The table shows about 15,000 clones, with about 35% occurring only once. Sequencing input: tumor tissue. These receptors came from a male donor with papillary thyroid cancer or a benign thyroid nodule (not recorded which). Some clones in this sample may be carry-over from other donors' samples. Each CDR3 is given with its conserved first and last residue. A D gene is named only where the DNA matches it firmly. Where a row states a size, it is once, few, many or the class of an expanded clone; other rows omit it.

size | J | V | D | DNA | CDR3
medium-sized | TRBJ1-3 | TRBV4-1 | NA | TGCGCCAGCAGCCAGCATTTTTCAGGGAGCTCTGGAAACACCATATATTTT | CASSQHFSGSSGNTIYF
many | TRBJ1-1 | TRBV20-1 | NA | TGCAGTGCAGAGGCCCGACTGGCTCTGAACACTGAAGCTTTCTTT | CSAEARLALNTEAFF
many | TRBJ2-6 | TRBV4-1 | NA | TGCGCCAGCAGCCAGGATAGACAGGTAGCCGCCGGGGCCAACGTCCTGACTTTC | CASSQDRQVAAGANVLTF
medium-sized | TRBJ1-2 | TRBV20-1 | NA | TGCAGTGCTAGAGATGAGGGGCGGGTGAAGTCTAACTATGGCTACACCTTC | CSARDEGRVKSNYGYTF
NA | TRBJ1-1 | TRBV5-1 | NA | TGCGCCAGCAGCTTGGGGTGGGGGGCGCGTGGGGCTGAAGCTTTCTTT | CASSLGWGARGAEAFF
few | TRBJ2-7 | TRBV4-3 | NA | TGCGCCAGCAGCCAAGGAGTGGCCTCCCAGTACGAGCAGTACTTC | CASSQGVASQYEQYF
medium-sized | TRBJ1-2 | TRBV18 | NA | TGTGCCAGCTCACCACTGGGGGAATATGGCTACACCTTC | CASSPLGEYGYTF
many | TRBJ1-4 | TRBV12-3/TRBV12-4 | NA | TGTGCCAGCAGGGAACACGCAACTAATGAAAAACTGTTTTTT | CASREHATNEKLFF
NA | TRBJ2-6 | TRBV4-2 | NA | TGTGCCAGCAGCCAAGATTGGGACTCTGGGGCCAACGTCCTGACTTTC | CASSQDWDSGANVLTF
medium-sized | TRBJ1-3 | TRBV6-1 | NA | TGTGCCAGCCATAGCAGGGGCCGGGGGGACACCATATATTTT | CASHSRGRGDTIYF
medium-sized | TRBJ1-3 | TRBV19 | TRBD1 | TGTGCCAGTAGTATAGCCGGGACAGCTGGAAACACCATATATTTT | CASSIAGTAGNTIYF
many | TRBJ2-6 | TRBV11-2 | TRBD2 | TGTGCCAGCAGCCTGACTAGCGGGAGCATTAGTGGGGCCAACGTCCTGACTTTC | CASSLTSGSISGANVLTF
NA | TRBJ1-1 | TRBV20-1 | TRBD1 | TGCAGCCAGAACCCCGGACAGGGAAACACTGAAGCTTTCTTT | CSQNPGQGNTEAFF
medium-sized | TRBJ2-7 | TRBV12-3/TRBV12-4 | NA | TGTGCCAGCAGACCGGACAGCTACGAGCAGTACTTC | CASRPDSYEQYF
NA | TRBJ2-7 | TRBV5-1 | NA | TGCGCCAGCAGCCCACTGGGGGTCTACGAGCAGTACTTC | CASSPLGVYEQYF
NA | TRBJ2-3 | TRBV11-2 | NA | TGTGCCAGCAGCTCCCGGGGGTGGGATTCGGCAGATACGCAGTATTTT | CASSSRGWDSADTQYF
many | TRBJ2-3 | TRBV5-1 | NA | TGCGCCAGCAGCTTAGGTGTCGGAAGGGGGAATACGCAGTATTTT | CASSLGVGRGNTQYF
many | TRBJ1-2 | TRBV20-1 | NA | TGCAGTGCCCTAACCGCGGGCCGGAATTATGGCTACACCTTC | CSALTAGRNYGYTF
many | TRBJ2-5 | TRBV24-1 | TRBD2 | TGTGCCACCAGTGAGCCTCCGGGGGGTCGCCAAGAGACCCAGTACTTC | CATSEPPGGRQETQYF
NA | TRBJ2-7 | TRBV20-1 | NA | TGCAGTGCTAGTCCAGGGACACTGTACGAGCAGTACTTC | CSASPGTLYEQYF
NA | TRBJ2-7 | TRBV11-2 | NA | TGTGCCAGCAGCTTAGGCGACAGTTCCTACGAGCAGTACTTC | CASSLGDSSYEQYF
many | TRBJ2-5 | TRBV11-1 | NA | TGTGCCAGCAGCTTAGGAGTAGAGACCCAGTACTTC | CASSLGVETQYF
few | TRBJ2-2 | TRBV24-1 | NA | TGTGCCACCAGTGATTTGCCACCGGCGAACACCGGGGAGCTGTTTTTT | CATSDLPPANTGELFF
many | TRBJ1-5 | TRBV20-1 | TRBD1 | TGCAGTGCTAGCACGGGACAGTTTAAGCCCCAGCATTTT | CSASTGQFKPQHF
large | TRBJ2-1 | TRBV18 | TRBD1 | TGTGCCAGCTCCGGGACAGGGTATTACAATGAGCAGTTCTTC | CASSGTGYYNEQFF
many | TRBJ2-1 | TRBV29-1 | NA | TGCAGCGTTGAAGAACGGTCAGTCTACAATGAGCAGTTCTTC | CSVEERSVYNEQFF
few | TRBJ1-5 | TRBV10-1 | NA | TGCGCCAGCAGTGATCGGGGCTCGCCCCATTATTTT | CASSDRGSPHYF
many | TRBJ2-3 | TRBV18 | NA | TGTGCCAGCTCACCACCGATCCAGGGTAGTGATACGCAGTATTTT | CASSPPIQGSDTQYF
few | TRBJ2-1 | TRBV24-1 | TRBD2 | TGTGCCACCAGTAGCGGGACCTTATACAATGAGCAGTTCTTC | CATSSGTLYNEQFF
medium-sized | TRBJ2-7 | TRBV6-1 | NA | TGTGCCAGCAGTGAAGCGAGGGGTTGGACCCACTCCTACGAGCAGTACTTC | CASSEARGWTHSYEQYF
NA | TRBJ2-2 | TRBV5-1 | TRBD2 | TGCGCCAGCAGCTTGGACGGGAGGCCCGACACCGGGGAGCTGTTTTTT | CASSLDGRPDTGELFF
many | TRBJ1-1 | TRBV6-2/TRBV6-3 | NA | TGTGCCAGCAGTTACGATTTGTTGGGGAAAGCTTTCTTT | CASSYDLLGKAFF
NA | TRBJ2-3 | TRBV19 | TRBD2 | TGTGCCAGTAGCGAAGCGGGGAGCACAGATACGCAGTATTTT | CASSEAGSTDTQYF
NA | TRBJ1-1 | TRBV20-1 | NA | TGCAGTGCTAGAGATTCGGCGGCATTGAACACTGAAGCTTTCTTT | CSARDSAALNTEAFF
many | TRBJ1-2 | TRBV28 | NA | TGTGCCAGCAGTTTACAGGGTGCCTATGGCTACACCTTC | CASSLQGAYGYTF
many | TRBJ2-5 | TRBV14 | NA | TGTGCCAGCAGCCAAGATAAGAGTGGTAGTTTAGCCCAGTACTTC | CASSQDKSGSLAQYF
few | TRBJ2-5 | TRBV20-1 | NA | TGCAGTGCTGGCACAGGGTCCCAAGAGAACCAGTACTTC | CSAGTGSQENQYF
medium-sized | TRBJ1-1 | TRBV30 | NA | TGTGCCTGGAGTGCATTCTCTTACACCTACACTGAAGCTTTCTTT | CAWSAFSYTYTEAFF
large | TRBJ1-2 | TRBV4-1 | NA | TGCGCCAGCAGCCAAGAACAGGCAACTAACTATGGCTACACCTTC | CASSQEQATNYGYTF
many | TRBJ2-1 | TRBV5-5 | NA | TGTGCCAGTGGTAAGGTTGAGCAGTTCTTC | CASGKVEQFF
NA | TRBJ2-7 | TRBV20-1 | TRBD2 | TGCAGTGCTAGGCGACTAGCCGACTCCTACGAGCAGTACTTC | CSARRLADSYEQYF
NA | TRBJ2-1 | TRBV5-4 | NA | TGTGCCAGCAGAGCCTTGAGCTTGACAAACAATGAGCAGTTCTTC | CASRALSLTNNEQFF
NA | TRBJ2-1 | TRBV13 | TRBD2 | TGTTCCAGCAGCTTAGGGACTAGCTGCACTTACAGTGAGCAGTTCTTC | CSSSLGTSCTYSEQFF
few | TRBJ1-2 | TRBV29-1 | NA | TGCAGCACCGAGACCGGGGAAGCTAGCTATGTCTACACCTTC | CSTETGEASYVYTF
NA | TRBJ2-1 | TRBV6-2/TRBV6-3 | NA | TGTGCCAGCTACACCGCGTCTGGTGTTAGGAGCTCCTACAATGAGCAGTTCTTC | CASYTASGVRSSYNEQFF
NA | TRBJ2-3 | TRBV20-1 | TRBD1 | TGCAGTGCTAGGGGGGGGACAGGGCTCGATACGCAGTATTTT | CSARGGTGLDTQYF
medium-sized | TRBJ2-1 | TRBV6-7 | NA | TGTGCCAGCAGTTCTCTGGTCTTTTTAGAGCAGTTCTTC | CASSSLVFLEQFF
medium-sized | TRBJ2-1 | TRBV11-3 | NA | TGTGCCAGCAGCTTAGGAGACGCCAGCCACAATGAGCAGTTCTTC | CASSLGDASHNEQFF
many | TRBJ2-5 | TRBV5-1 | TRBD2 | TGCGCCAGCAGCTTGGCGGGGGGGCAAGAGACCCAGTACTTC | CASSLAGGQETQYF
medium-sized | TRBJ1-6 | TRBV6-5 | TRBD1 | TGTGCCAGCAGTTACACGCAGGGGGCTTCTTCACCCCTCCACTTT | CASSYTQGASSPLHF
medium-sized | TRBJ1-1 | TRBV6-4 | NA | TGTGCCAGCAGAGTCCAGGAGAACACTGAAGCTTTCTTT | CASRVQENTEAFF
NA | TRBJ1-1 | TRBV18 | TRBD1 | TGTGCCAGCTCACAGGGGACAGGGGGCTCTGAAGCTTTCTTT | CASSQGTGGSEAFF
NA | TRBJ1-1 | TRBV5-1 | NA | TGCGCCAGCATCTTTCTGAACACTGAAGCTTTCTTT | CASIFLNTEAFF
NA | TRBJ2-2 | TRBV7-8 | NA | TGTGCCAGCAGCTTAGGGTACGGGGACCGGTTTTTT | CASSLGYGDRFF
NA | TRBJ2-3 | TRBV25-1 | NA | TGTGCCAGCAGTGACGCAGGGTTTCAGGAGTATTTT | CASSDAGFQEYF